The 10 T cell receptor beta chains in this list originate from one sample, sequenced in a study of blood T cells in healthy people across ages. For the second PCR, which ran for about 7 to 11 cycles, a sample-barcoded 5' primer and a J-beta primer mix were used. TCRdb processed the 5' RACE reads anew with MiXCR; each CDR3 protein has one entry. Of roughly 790,000 distinct CDR3 sequences in the sample, roughly 45% were seen once. Source material: blood. These receptors were collected from an older woman in good health.

The table lists this clonotype with a few counts. The chain carries TRBV4-1 and TRBJ2-1, with D tentatively TRBD1 (5 bases). Trimming pared 0 bases from V and 8 bases from J, leaving 11 bases between. The germline V gene encodes CDR1 MGHRA and CDR2 YSYEKL. The CDR3 has 14 residues. CDR3 nucleotides: TGCGCCAGCAGCCAAGATTTTTCAGGGTATGAGCAGTTCTTC. Protein product: CASSQDFSGYEQFF.

This clonotype was seen repeatedly, ten times or more. The chain links TRBV10-3 to TRBJ2-4; tentative D call: TRBD1 (5 bases). The V end lost 4 bases, the J end lost 7 bases, and 17 bases lay between the germline ends. The germline CDR1 and CDR2 sequences are ENHRY and SYGVKD. This CDR3 spans 15 amino acids. CDR3 nucleotides: TGTGCCATCAGTGCAGGCGACAGTGGTAGGAACATTCAGTACTTC. Its protein product is CAISAGDSGRNIQYF.

This chain uses TRBV2 with TRBJ2-7; the D is unclear. Germline V CDR1 and CDR2: SNHLY, FYNNEI. This CDR3 is 13 amino acids long. The V end was cut by 6 bases, the J end by 3 bases, with 12 bases between. The chain's CDR3 is CASRERVNYEQYF. CDR3 DNA: TGTGCCAGCAGGGAAAGGGTTAACTACGAGCAGTACTTC. The whole variable domain, remainder taken from reference TRBV2 and TRBJ2-7, is EPEVTQTPSHQVTQMGQEVILRCVPISNHLYFYWYRQILGQKVEFLVSFYNNEISEKSEIFDDQFSVERPDGSNFTLKIRSTKLEDSAMYFCASRERVNYEQYFGPGTRLTVT.

V is TRBV7-6 and J is TRBJ2-1; TRBD2 agrees at 9 bases. Germline V lookup: CDR1 SGHVS, CDR2 FNYEAQ. CDR3 length: 19 amino acids. With 3 bases clipped from V and 9 bases from J, the junction kept 21 bases outside the gene matches. The CDR3 sequence: CASSLGSPVGVSGSSEQFF. The CDR3 bases are TGTGCCAGCAGCTTGGGGTCCCCCGTCGGTGTTAGCGGGAGTAGTGAGCAGTTCTTC.

CDR3 bases: TGTGCCAGCCGGGGCAGATATGAAACTACTAACTATGGCTACACCTTC. It translates to CASRGRYETTNYGYTF. J is TRBJ1-2 and V is TRBV21-1; the table calls TRBD1, which could not be checked here. TRBV21-1 is labeled a pseudogene. This CDR3 comprises 16 residues.

The chain uses TRBV3-1 and TRBJ1-2; no clear D gene. Per germline, CDR1 LGHDT and CDR2 YNNKEL (reference sequence). Trimming removed 2 bases from V and 6 bases from J, with 13 bases in between. The CDR3 has 14 amino acids. The CDR3 DNA reads TGTGCCAGCAGCCAAACCCGGGGAGGACATGGCTACACCTTC. This translates into CASSQTRGGHGYTF.

The rearrangement uses TRBV29-1 and TRBJ2-5; 9 bases are shared with TRBD1. The CDR3 runs 14 residues. V lost 6 bases, J lost 11 bases, and 16 bases stayed unmatched. Per the germline V gene, CDR1 is SQVTM and CDR2 is ANQGSEA. Written as DNA, the CDR3 is TGCAGCGTAGACACCGGGACAGGGCACAATGAGCAGTACTTC. Translation: CSVDTGTGHNEQYF.

The chain links TRBV6-2 or TRBV6-3 to TRBJ2-2, with 8 bases matching TRBD1. This CDR3 spans 14 amino acids. Unmatched junction bases numbered 5, after V lost 2 bases and J lost 9 bases. Germline CDR1 is MNHEY and CDR2 is SVGEGT. CDR3 loop: CASSYGTGPRELFF. The CDR3 bases are TGTGCCAGCAGTTACGGGACAGGACCCCGGGAGCTGTTTTTT.

V and J are TRBV30 and TRBJ2-3; D gene ambiguous. Germline values: CDR1 GTSNPN, CDR2 SVGIG (reference sequence). This CDR3 has 13 amino acids. Between the trimmed V and J ends, which lost 0 bases and 2 bases, there was a span of 6 bases. In DNA form, the CDR3 reads TGTGCCTGGAGTGTACACAACACAGATACGCAGTATTTT. This sequence encodes CAWSVHNTDTQYF.

With regard to this clonotype: A single base separates this from a much larger clone, so it may be a read error. The genes are TRBV12-3 or TRBV12-4 and TRBJ2-7, with TRBD2 matching 8 bases. The CDR3 covers 15 residues. Germline trimming cut 6 bases from V and 7 bases from J; bases unmatched to any gene: 14. As DNA, the CDR3 is TGTGCCAGCAGCCACCGGGTGCGGGGGGTAAATGAGCAGTACTTC. This encodes CASSHRVRGVNEQYF.